The 28 T cell receptor beta chains below come from one sample, sequenced in a study of Graves' ophthalmopathy and Graves' hyperthyroidism. Amplification of TCR beta CDR3 regions used RNA transcripts. The authors performed first-round RT-PCR with HTBI primers and then a second-round multiplex PCR. MiXCR, run by TCRdb on the multiplex PCR reads, gives a single entry per CDR3 protein. This table has hundreds of thousands of distinct CDR3 sequences, roughly 41% appearing once. Sequences were obtained from peripheral blood. The source is an adult man with Graves' ophthalmopathy.

This clonotype showed up many times. The V gene is TRBV7-9, the J gene TRBJ2-5, with 9 nucleotides matching TRBD2. J gave up 1 base and V 8 bases, and 11 bases lay outside the gene matches. The CDR3 contains 16 residues. CDR1 and CDR2 (germline): SEHNR, FQNEAQ (reference sequence). As DNA, the CDR3 is TGTGCCAGCCTCCCCGGAGCGGGAGGCCTCCAAGAGACCCAGTACTTC. It yields the protein CASLPGAGGLQETQYF.

In its sample, this clonotype was seen many times. V and J are TRBV19 and TRBJ2-5, with a tentative D call TRBD2 (5 bases). V was pared by 2 bases and J by 4 bases, with 11 bases between. The germline V gene encodes CDR1 LNHDA and CDR2 SQIVND (reference sequence). The CDR3 is made up of 14 amino acids. The DNA for the CDR3 is TGTGCCAGTAGTATAAGTCCAGGAGGAGAGACCCAGTACTTC. Its translation: CASSISPGGETQYF.

This rearrangement joins TRBV20-1 to TRBJ2-5; 13 positions agree with TRBD2. The junction had 7 bases not matched to a gene; V was cut back by 5 bases and J by 4 bases. Germline V gene data show CDR1 as DFQATT and CDR2 as SNEGSKA (reference sequence). This CDR3 is built from 15 residues. CDR3 sequence: CSAPGTSGAGETQYF. The CDR3 bases are TGCAGTGCTCCCGGGACTAGCGGGGCCGGAGAGACCCAGTACTTC.

Regarding this clonotype: The conserved final phenylalanine or tryptophan is absent from the CDR3, which likely points to a read error. This chain connects TRBV11-2 to TRBJ1-1; D possibly corresponds to TRBD1 (5 bases). CDR3 length: 14 amino acids. Trimming cost V 1 base and J 3 bases, with 9 bases left between them. The V gene's germline CDR1 is SGHAT and CDR2 FQNNGV. CDR3 in amino acids: CASSLAGLDTEAFL. CDR3 nucleotide sequence: TGTGCCAGCAGCTTAGCAGGGTTGGACACTGAAGCTTTCCTT.

The gene calls are TRBV7-9 and TRBJ1-2; 7 bases align to TRBD1. The CDR3 has 14 residues. V was pared by 1 base and J by 4 bases, with 3 bases of the junction left unmatched. Germline-derived CDR1 and CDR2 are SEHNR and FQNEAQ (reference sequence). CDR3 loop: CASSLDRDSYGYTF. Written as DNA, the CDR3 is TGTGCCAGCAGCTTAGACCGGGACAGCTATGGCTACACCTTC.

This sequence joins TRBV10-2 and TRBJ2-3; D assignment may be TRBD1 or TRBD2 (5 bases each). The CDR3 has 19 amino acids. CDR1 and CDR2 (germline): WSHSY, SAAADI. The V end lost 5 bases, the J end lost 2 bases, and 26 bases lay between the germline ends. The CDR3 nucleotides are TGCGCCAGCAGTCCCCGGGACCCACGCAATCCCCACCTCACAGATACGCAGTATTTT. This codes for CASSPRDPRNPHLTDTQYF.

A note on this clonotype: No conserved phenylalanine or tryptophan is present at the end of the CDR3, so a read error is the likely explanation. CDR3 nucleotides: TGTGCCAGCAGTGCGGGCATAGGAGCTTTCCTT. Residues: CASSAGIGAFL. The chain is built from TRBV2 and TRBJ1-1, with D uncertain. The V gene's germline CDR1 is SNHLY and CDR2 FYNNEI. The CDR3 is 11 amino acids. Trimming removed 4 bases from V and 10 bases from J, with 10 bases in between.

The chain employs TRBV12-5 and TRBJ2-5, with a possible D match to TRBD2 (6 bases). The CDR3 length is 16 residues. CDR1 and CDR2 from the germline V gene are LGHNT and FRNRAP. The germline V and J ends were trimmed by 3 bases and 4 bases, with 18 bases remaining between them. CDR3 coding DNA: TGTGCTAGTGGTTTCGGGGGAGTAGGCGAGCTAGAGACCCAGTACTTC. The encoded protein is CASGFGGVGELETQYF.

This clonotype was counted between two and nine times. The genes are TRBV20-1 and TRBJ2-7; the match to TRBD1 covers 9 bases. In germline, CDR1 is DFQATT, CDR2 SNEGSKA (reference sequence). The CDR3 is 15 residues long. V was pared by 1 base and J by 2 bases, with 6 bases of the junction left unmatched. The CDR3 nucleotides read TGCAGTGCTAGAGCCCCCCGGGACAGGGCCTACGAGCAGTACTTC. It translates to CSARAPRDRAYEQYF.

The rearrangement links TRBV10-2 to TRBJ1-6, with no clear D. Germline V gives CDR1 WSHSY, CDR2 SAAADI. The CDR3 contains 16 residues. Trimming took 0 bases from V and 7 from J, leaving 13 bases between them. CDR3 protein: CASSESGRNRNSPLHF. The CDR3 nucleotides read TGCGCCAGCAGTGAGTCGGGCAGGAATAGGAATTCACCCCTCCACTTT.

This chain connects TRBV10-2 to TRBJ1-2; 7 bases line up with TRBD1. Germline values: CDR1 WSHSY, CDR2 SAAADI. This CDR3 has 15 residues. V dropped 5 bases and J dropped 4; count of bases not matched to a gene: 10. The CDR3 DNA is TGCGCCAGCAGTCCAACAGGGGCCGCACCCTATGGCTACACCTTC. It translates to CASSPTGAAPYGYTF.

This clonotype appeared once. The rearrangement joins TRBV9 to TRBJ2-5, with D possibly being TRBD1 (5 bases). The CDR3 has 14 residues. Germline V gene lookup returns CDR1 SGDLS and CDR2 YYNGEE. Trimming removed 4 bases at V and 0 bases at J, with 10 bases between. The CDR3 sequence is CASSLGANQETQYF. The CDR3 DNA reads TGTGCCAGCAGCTTAGGGGCCAACCAAGAGACCCAGTACTTC.

The chain combines TRBV2 with TRBJ2-5; the match to TRBD2 covers 9 bases. This CDR3 has 14 amino acids. The V segment lost 5 bases and the J segment 4 bases; nucleotides outside the gene matches: 5. Germline-derived CDR1 and CDR2 are SNHLY and FYNNEI. CDR3 DNA: TGTGCCAGCAGTCAGGGACTAGCCACAGAGACCCAGTACTTC. It codes for CASSQGLATETQYF.

Ten or more counts support this clonotype. This chain joins TRBV7-9 and TRBJ2-2; 8 bases agree with TRBD1. The CDR3 extends over 15 amino acids. Losses at the gene ends were 5 bases for V and 6 bases for J; bases not matched to a gene: 8. Per the germline V gene, CDR1 is SEHNR and CDR2 is FQNEAQ (reference sequence). CDR3 sequence reads: CASSQTPQGAGELFF. The CDR3 region has the DNA TGTGCCAGCAGCCAAACGCCACAGGGGGCCGGGGAGCTGTTTTTT. The whole variable domain, remainder taken from reference TRBV7-9 and TRBJ2-2, is DTGVSQNPRHKITKRGQNVTFRCDPISEHNRLYWYRQTLGQGPEFLTYFQNEAQLEKSRLLSDRFSAERPKGSFSTLEIQRTEQGDSAMYLCASSQTPQGAGELFFGEGSRLTVL.

V usage is TRBV6-5 and J usage is TRBJ2-7, with D uncertain. This CDR3 spans 12 amino acids. V lost 6 bases to trimming and J lost 0 bases, with 6 bases between them. Germline V gene sequence: CDR1 MNHEY, CDR2 SVGAGI. CDR3 DNA sequence: TGTGCCAGCAGGCCTAGCTCCTACGAGCAGTACGTC. Translation gives CASRPSSYEQYV.

The chain carries TRBV10-3 and TRBJ1-1; no firm D call. The length of the CDR3 is 13 residues. Trimming took off 3 bases at V and 7 bases at J, with 12 bases between the two ends. CDR1 ENHRY and CDR2 SYGVKD come from the germline V gene. CDR3 nucleotides: TGTGCCATCAGTGATGGGCAGATGGGTGAAGCTTTCTTT. This sequence encodes CAISDGQMGEAFF.

In this sample, this clonotype turned up many times. This sequence joins TRBV7-9 and TRBJ2-2, with D tentatively TRBD2 (6 bases). V lost 2 bases, J lost 6 bases, and 10 bases lay in between. CDR3 length equals 14 residues. Germline lookup yields CDR1 SEHNR and CDR2 FQNEAQ (reference sequence). DNA for the CDR3: TGTGCCAGCAGCTTACCAACTAGCTCCGGGGAGCTGTTTTTT. Its translation: CASSLPTSSGELFF.

This clonotype was recorded at least ten times. The junction shows a germline mismatch at one end, possibly a read error. The chain uses TRBV10-3 and TRBJ1-1; 9 bases map to TRBD1. Germline values: CDR1 ENHRY, CDR2 SYGVKD. The CDR3 loop spans 15 amino acids. This CDR3 reads CASSASGTGKAEAFF. CDR3 bases: TGTGCCAGCAGTGCCAGCGGGACAGGGAAGGCTGAAGCTTTCTTT.

In this sample, this clonotype turned up once. This rearrangement joins TRBV7-3 to TRBJ2-5, with TRBD2 matching over 8 bases. Germline loops: CDR1 SGHTA, CDR2 FQGTGA. CDR3 length equals 18 residues. V was clipped by 6 bases and J by 3 bases; unmatched bases: 18. The CDR3 is CASSYFLLAVEKEETQYF. In DNA, the CDR3 is TGTGCCAGCAGTTACTTTCTACTAGCGGTCGAAAAGGAAGAGACCCAGTACTTC.

The chain is built from TRBV29-1 and TRBJ1-2, with D unclear. From germline, CDR1 is SQVTM and CDR2 ANQGSEA. This CDR3 has 12 residues. The V end was cut by 1 base, the J end by 4 bases, with 7 bases between. The CDR3 sequence is CSVEGYLYGYTF. DNA of the CDR3: TGCAGCGTTGAAGGGTACCTCTATGGCTACACCTTC.

This clonotype showed up many times. This chain joins TRBV19 and TRBJ1-1; 7 positions agree with TRBD1. V lost 8 bases to trimming and J lost 5 bases; unmatched junction nucleotides: 17. CDR3 length: 16 amino acids. The germline CDR1 and CDR2 sequences are LNHDA and SQIVND (reference sequence). The CDR3 reads CASYPLQTGQVTEAFF. The CDR3 DNA reads TGTGCCAGTTACCCCCTGCAGACAGGGCAGGTTACTGAAGCTTTCTTT.

As for this clonotype: Sequence at one end of the junction differs from germline and may be a read error. The rearrangement uses TRBV7-9 and TRBJ2-2; 10 bases fit TRBD1. CDR1 and CDR2 from the germline V gene are SEHNR and FQNEAQ (reference sequence). The CDR3 loop spans 11 amino acids. The CDR3 loop reads CASSLHRDRGF. The CDR3 nucleotides read TGTGCCAGCAGCTTACACCGGGACAGGGGTTTT.

There are many counts of this clonotype. Mismatch with germline at one junction end may stem from a read error. The J gene is TRBJ1-2, the V gene TRBV10-3; D unresolved. The germline V gene encodes CDR1 ENHRY and CDR2 SYGVKD. The CDR3 contains 13 residues. The CDR3 nucleotides are TGTGCCAGCAGTGAATCACAGTCCTATGGCTACACCTTC. This sequence encodes CASSESQSYGYTF.

V gene TRBV10-3 combines with J gene TRBJ1-5; 7 nucleotides align to TRBD1. Germline loops: CDR1 ENHRY, CDR2 SYGVKD. The trim removed 10 bases at V and 6 bases at J, leaving 15 bases unmatched. This CDR3 region has 15 residues. This CDR3 reads CASSDRTGSLQPQHF. For the CDR3, the DNA is TGTGCCAGCAGCGACCGGACAGGTTCTCTTCAGCCCCAGCATTTT.

In its sample, this clonotype was seen many times. The chain has TRBV9 and TRBJ2-7; D perhaps matches TRBD2 (5 bases). This CDR3 has 14 residues. The V end lost 3 bases, the J end lost 0 bases, and 10 bases lay between the germline ends. Germline CDR1 is SGDLS and CDR2 is YYNGEE. The CDR3 DNA sequence: TGTGCCAGCAGCGATGGGCGGGTCTCCTACGAGCAGTACTTC. Protein sequence: CASSDGRVSYEQYF. The full variable domain, its missing parts supplied by reference TRBV9 and TRBJ2-7, is DSGVTQTPKHLITATGQRVTLRCSPRSGDLSVYWYQQSLDQGLQFLIQYYNGEERAKGNILERFSAQQFPDLHSELNLSSLELGDSALYFCASSDGRVSYEQYFGPGTRLTVT.

Note on this clonotype: A clone one base away is much larger, so this may be a read error. The chain links TRBV6-5 to TRBJ2-7; 7 nucleotides agree with TRBD1. The CDR3 spans 15 residues. CDR1 is MNHEY, CDR2 SVGAGI, per germline. Losses at the gene ends were 4 bases for V and 3 bases for J; bases not matched to a gene: 9. The CDR3 sequence is CASSSAAGGYYEQYF. CDR3 in DNA: TGTGCCAGCAGTTCGGCGGCAGGGGGTTACTACGAGCAGTACTTC.

As concerns this clonotype: A much larger clone sits a single nucleotide away, making a read error possible. The rearrangement uses TRBV9 and TRBJ2-5; TRBD2 is a possible D gene (6 bases). The DNA end lines up better with TRBJ2-7; the J call may be wrong. Germline V lookup: CDR1 SGDLS, CDR2 YYNGEE. The CDR3 length is 13 residues. The CDR3 coding sequence is TGTGCCAGCAGCGATAGACTAGGCTACGAGCAGTACTTC. Translated: CASSDRLGYEQYF.

V is TRBV2 and J is TRBJ1-1; TRBD1 might be the D (5 bases). This CDR3 comprises 15 residues. The ends were cut back, 5 bases at V and 5 bases at J, with 18 bases in the middle. The germline V gene has CDR1 SNHLY and CDR2 FYNNEI. Written as DNA, the CDR3 is TGTGCCAGCAGTTACCCATACAAGGGACGAACTGAAGCTTTCTTT. Its protein is CASSYPYKGRTEAFF.